The 7 T cell receptor beta chains in this list originate from one sample, sequenced in a study of T cell responses to AZD1222 COVID-19 vaccine. The protocol was immunoSEQ multiplex PCR, while the TCRdb copy is restricted to in-frame clones and leaves out a portion. The data show about 130,000 clones, approximately 83% seen once. The sample consisted of peripheral blood, taken on day 0 of AZD1222 vaccination. The receptors stem from an adult in good health.

J is TRBJ2-3 and V is TRBV27, with TRBD1 identical over 12 bases. The length of the CDR3 is 16 residues. Germline CDR1 MNHEY, CDR2 SMNVEV (reference sequence). The J segment lost 7 bases and the V segment lost 8 bases, leaving 13 bases of the junction unmatched. CDR3 DNA: TGTGCCAGCTGGAAGCCCGGGACAGGGGGCGCGCATACGCAGTATTTT. Translation: CASWKPGTGGAHTQYF.

The chain joins TRBV27 to TRBJ1-5; D gene uncertain. Germline lookup yields CDR1 MNHEY and CDR2 SMNVEV (reference sequence). This CDR3 is built from 16 residues. The V end lost 5 bases, the J end lost 0 bases, and 14 bases lay between the germline ends. CDR3 region: CASSLLRGNSNQPQHF. CDR3 bases: TGTGCCAGCAGTCTCCTCCGCGGGAATAGCAATCAGCCCCAGCATTTT.

The V gene is TRBV19, the J gene TRBJ1-2; D call uncertain. Per germline, CDR1 LNHDA and CDR2 SQIVND (reference sequence). The CDR3 runs 11 residues. The V end was cut by 8 bases, the J end by 1 base, with 5 bases between. CDR3: CASLFNYGYTF. CDR3 coding DNA: TGTGCCAGTCTCTTTAACTATGGCTACACCTTC.

V gene TRBV7-9 combines with J gene TRBJ2-7; 9 positions match TRBD1. The length of the CDR3 is 15 residues. Germline CDR1 SEHNR, CDR2 FQNEAQ (reference sequence). The V segment lost 5 bases and the J segment 0 bases; nucleotides outside the gene matches: 5. CDR3 amino acids: CASSAPGQGSYEQYF. In DNA, the CDR3 is TGTGCCAGCAGCGCCCCGGGACAGGGCTCCTACGAGCAGTACTTC.

In this sample, this clone turned up a few times. The chain has TRBV6-5 and TRBJ1-1; tentatively, D is TRBD1 (6 bases). In germline, CDR1 is MNHEY, CDR2 SVGAGI. This CDR3 spans 14 amino acids. The ends were cut back, 6 bases at V and 1 base at J, with 12 bases in the middle. CDR3: CASRGGGANTEAFF. CDR3 bases: TGTGCCAGCAGGGGCGGGGGCGCGAACACTGAAGCTTTCTTT.

This sequence joins TRBV6-4 and TRBJ1-5; D is perhaps TRBD1 (5 bases). The CDR3 sequence is 13 residues long. The germline V gene has CDR1 MRHNA and CDR2 SNTAGT. Trimming took 4 bases from V and 3 from J, leaving 7 bases between them. CDR3: CASSVQVNQPQHF. The CDR3 nucleotides are TGTGCCAGCAGTGTACAGGTCAATCAGCCCCAGCATTTT.

V gene TRBV6-5 combines with J gene TRBJ1-2; D perhaps matches TRBD1 (5 bases). In germline, CDR1 is MNHEY, CDR2 SVGAGI. With 2 bases removed from V and 4 bases from J, the gap between germline ends came to 8 bases. This CDR3 spans 13 amino acids. CDR3 nucleotides: TGTGCCAGCAGTTACGACAGCGCCTATGGCTACACCTTC. It encodes CASSYDSAYGYTF.